The source of this TCR beta chain is a study of CD8+CD57+ T cells in acquired aplastic anemia. In germline, CDR1 is SGHVS, CDR2 FQNEAQ. This CDR3 has 14 amino acids. Trimming removed 5 bases from V and 6 bases from J; junction bases left unmatched: 9. Overall study results and limits: Patients had approximately 30 CD8+ CDR3 sequences in common with controls (the shared set).

Genomic DNA templated the TCR beta VDJ and CDR3 profiling. From the reads, TCRdb called clonotypes with MiXCR, one entry per CDR3 protein. The sample records a few hundred thousand distinct CDR3 sequences, 55% to 60% being singletons. As concerns this clonotype: Its antigen is unidentified.

V usage is TRBV7-8 and J usage is TRBJ1-2; 7 bases agree with TRBD1. The sequencing sample was made of sorted CD4+, CD8+, or CD8+CD57+ T cells (not recorded which) from PBMCs. The TCR was taken from a human donor with severe aplastic anemia or a healthy control (not recorded which). The DNA of the CDR3 is TGTGCCAGCAGCCCAGGGGGGGGGCAGCATGGCTACACCTTC. This sequence encodes CASSPGGGQHGYTF.